The entry below gives a single TCR beta chain sequence along with its context. Its antigen remains unidentified. Assay: immunoSEQ multiplex PCR; the TCRdb copy retains only in-frame clones and omits some. The table records approximately 140,000 clones, approximately 90% of them present only once. The sample comes from a study of T cell responses to AZD1222 COVID-19 vaccine. Study-wide results and limits: In a largely white British group with more females than males, clonal diversity was possibly underestimated. Spike-specific TCR breadth and depth rose after two AZD1222 doses. The span of vaccine-associated CD4 TCRs extended across spike, with dominance at 160-218 and 743-854.

V lost 0 bases, J lost 4 bases, and 6 bases lay in between. Germline CDR1 and CDR2: SNHLY and FYNNEI. The CDR3 contains 13 residues. The TCR was taken from an adult in good health. The starting material was peripheral blood, obtained on day 0 of AZD1222 vaccination. The rearrangement links TRBV2 to TRBJ1-2, with no clear D. DNA of the CDR3: TGTGCCAGCAGTGAAGCTGGAGGCTATGGCTACACCTTC. Translated: CASSEAGGYGYTF.